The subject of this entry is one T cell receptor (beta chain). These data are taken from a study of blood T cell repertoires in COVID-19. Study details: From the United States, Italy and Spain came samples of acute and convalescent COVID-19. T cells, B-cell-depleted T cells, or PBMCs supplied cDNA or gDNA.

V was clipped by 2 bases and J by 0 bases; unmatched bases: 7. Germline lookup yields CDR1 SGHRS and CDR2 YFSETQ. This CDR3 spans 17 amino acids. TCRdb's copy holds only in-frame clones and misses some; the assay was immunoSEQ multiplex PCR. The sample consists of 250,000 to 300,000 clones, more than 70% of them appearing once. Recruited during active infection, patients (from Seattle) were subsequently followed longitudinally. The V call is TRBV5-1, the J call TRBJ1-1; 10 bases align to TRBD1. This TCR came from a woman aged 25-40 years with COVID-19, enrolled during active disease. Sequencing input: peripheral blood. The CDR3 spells CASSFRTGGILNTEAFF. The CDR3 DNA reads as TGCGCCAGCAGCTTTAGGACAGGGGGTATCCTGAACACTGAAGCTTTCTTT.